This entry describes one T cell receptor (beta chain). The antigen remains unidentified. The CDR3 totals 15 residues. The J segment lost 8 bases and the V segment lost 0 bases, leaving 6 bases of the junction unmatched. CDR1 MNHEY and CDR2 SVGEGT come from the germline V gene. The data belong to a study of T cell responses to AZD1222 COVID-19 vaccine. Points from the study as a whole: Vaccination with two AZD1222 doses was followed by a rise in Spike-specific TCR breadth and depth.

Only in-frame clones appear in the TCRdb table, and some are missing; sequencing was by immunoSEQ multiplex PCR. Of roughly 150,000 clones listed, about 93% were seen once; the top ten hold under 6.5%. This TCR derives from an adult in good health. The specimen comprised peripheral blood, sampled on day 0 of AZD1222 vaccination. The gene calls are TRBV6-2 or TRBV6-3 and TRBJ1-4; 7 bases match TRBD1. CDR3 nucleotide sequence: TGTGCCAGCAGTTACTCGGGAGGGGGCGGAGAAAAACTGTTTTTT. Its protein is CASSYSGGGGEKLFF.